Reported below is one TCR beta chain. The data were taken from a study of cytomegalovirus exposure and HLA in healthy donors. There are 15 residues in the CDR3. V was cut by 4 bases and J by 2 bases, with 16 bases left in between. Germline V gene data show CDR1 as SGHKS and CDR2 as YYEKEE (reference sequence). PCR involved 60 Vbeta and 13 Jbeta primers. Data came from immunoSEQ multiplex PCR; TCRdb stores just in-frame clones and leaves some out. The sample includes approximately 190,000 clones, approximately 85% of them seen just once. This TCR came from a woman aged 18-29 years in good health and CMV-seronegative. The chain employs TRBV5-5 and TRBJ2-7, with D possibly TRBD1 on 5 matching bases. The sample consisted of PBMCs. CDR3 loop: CASSETLDRTYEQYF. The CDR3 DNA sequence: TGTGCCAGCAGCGAGACGCTCGACAGAACCTACGAGCAGTACTTC.